The 17 T cell receptor beta chains in this list originate from one sample, sequenced in a study of T cell responses to AZD1222 COVID-19 vaccine. TCRdb's copy holds only in-frame clones and misses some; the assay was immunoSEQ multiplex PCR. This sample has around 160,000 clones, with 92% found just once. The sample in question was peripheral blood, obtained 28 days after the second AZD1222 dose. The receptors here all came from an adult who received the AZD1222 COVID-19 vaccine.

V and J are TRBV7-2 and TRBJ2-7, with 7 nucleotides matching TRBD2. CDR3 size: 16 residues. V lost 3 bases to trimming and J lost 6 bases; unmatched junction nucleotides: 14. The V gene's germline CDR1 is SGHTA and CDR2 FQGNSA. This CDR3 is CASSFGRGTRIFEQYF. The DNA of the CDR3 is TGTGCCAGCAGCTTCGGGCGGGGGACTCGTATTTTCGAGCAGTACTTC.

The chain joins TRBV28 to TRBJ1-5; D not certain. The CDR3 consists of 13 residues. V shed 3 bases and J shed 5 bases, with 8 bases lying between them. Germline V CDR1 and CDR2: MDHEN, SYDVKM. This CDR3 is CASSLRSHQPQHF. DNA of the CDR3: TGTGCCAGCAGTTTGAGGTCCCATCAGCCCCAGCATTTT. Combining the CDR3 with reference TRBV28 and TRBJ1-5 gives the whole variable domain DVKVTQSSRYLVKRTGEKVFLECVQDMDHENMFWYRQDPGLGLRLIYFSYDVKMKEKGDIPEGYSVSREKKERFSLILESASTNQTSMYLCASSLRSHQPQHFGDGTRLSIL.

The chain is built from TRBV5-1 and TRBJ1-4; possible D gene TRBD1, 5 bases. Per the germline V gene, CDR1 is SGHRS and CDR2 is YFSETQ. V lost 2 bases, J lost 6 bases, and 11 bases lay in between. CDR3 length equals 14 residues. The CDR3 coding sequence is TGCGCCAGCAGCTTTTGGGGCAAGGATGAAAAACTGTTTTTT. Protein: CASSFWGKDEKLFF.

The chain recombines TRBV18 with TRBJ2-7; D is ambiguous. The CDR3 consists of 14 residues. Trimming pared 1 base from V and 3 bases from J, leaving 10 bases between. Germline V CDR1 and CDR2: KGHSH, LQKENI. The CDR3 protein is CASSPRARLYEQYF. The CDR3 nucleotides read TGTGCCAGCTCACCACGGGCACGTCTCTACGAGCAGTACTTC.

V and J are TRBV20-1 and TRBJ2-3; no clear D gene. Germline lookup yields CDR1 DFQATT and CDR2 SNEGSKA (reference sequence). This CDR3 contains 12 residues. V lost 3 bases, J lost 2 bases, and 6 bases lay in between. The CDR3 nucleotides read TGCAGTGCTAGTCCTTACACAGATACGCAGTATTTT. Its translation: CSASPYTDTQYF.

The rearrangement links TRBV5-1 to TRBJ2-5; weak D call: TRBD1 (6 bases). Trimming pared 3 bases from V and 9 bases from J, leaving 21 bases between. Germline CDR1 is SGHRS and CDR2 is YFSETQ. The CDR3 extends over 15 amino acids. As DNA, the CDR3 is TGCGCCAGCAGCTCTGGGACACCCGAAACAAAGGCCCAGTACTTC. This encodes CASSSGTPETKAQYF.

In DNA form, the CDR3 reads TGCGCCAGCAGCGGGGTGGAGCACTATGGCTACACCTTC. The encoded protein is CASSGVEHYGYTF. V is TRBV5-1 and J is TRBJ1-2; no reliable D call. This CDR3 comprises 13 residues. Germline V CDR1 and CDR2: SGHRS, YFSETQ. V was cut by 4 bases and J by 3 bases, with 10 bases left in between.

The chain links TRBV9 to TRBJ2-5, with TRBD1 matching 9 bases. V lost 2 bases to trimming and J lost 5 bases; unmatched junction nucleotides: 4. The germline CDR1 and CDR2 sequences are SGDLS and YYNGEE. The CDR3 is 14 amino acids. CDR3 DNA sequence: TGTGCCAGCAGCGTGGGACAGGGAGGGGAGACCCAGTACTTC. Amino acids: CASSVGQGGETQYF.

The chain is built from TRBV5-1 and TRBJ1-1; 7 bases line up with TRBD1. CDR1 and CDR2 (germline): SGHRS, YFSETQ. Losses at the gene ends were 7 bases for V and 0 bases for J; bases not matched to a gene: 12. The CDR3 spans 16 residues. CDR3 sequence reads: CASLPGQHYLNTEAFF. CDR3 DNA sequence: TGCGCCAGCTTACCGGGACAGCATTACCTGAACACTGAAGCTTTCTTT.

J is TRBJ1-4 and V is TRBV19, with D uncertain. This CDR3 contains 18 residues. Trimming took 6 bases from V and 0 from J, leaving 20 bases between them. CDR1 is LNHDA and CDR2 is SQIVND in the germline V gene (reference sequence). The CDR3 sequence: CASSRFYPEGTTNEKLFF. The CDR3 nucleotides read TGTGCCAGTAGCCGTTTCTATCCGGAGGGCACAACTAATGAAAAACTGTTTTTT.

This clone was observed a handful of times. CDR3 sequence: CASSRNQDTQYF. The CDR3 nucleotides read TGTGCCAGCAGTAGAAATCAAGATACGCAGTATTTT. The rearrangement joins TRBV27 to TRBJ2-3, with D hard to call. Deletions cut 5 bases from V and 5 bases from J, with 8 bases between. Germline V gives CDR1 MNHEY, CDR2 SMNVEV (reference sequence). The CDR3 is made up of 12 amino acids.

This chain joins TRBV27 and TRBJ2-7, with D tentatively TRBD1 (5 bases). The germline V gene has CDR1 MNHEY and CDR2 SMNVEV (reference sequence). This CDR3 contains 14 residues. V was cut by 5 bases and J by 7 bases, with 18 bases left in between. CDR3: CASSRVGALGEQYF. In DNA form, the CDR3 reads TGTGCCAGCAGTAGGGTTGGGGCCCTAGGGGAGCAGTACTTC.

The gene calls are TRBV3-1 (or the pseudogene TRBV3-2) and TRBJ2-7; possibly TRBD2 for D (5 bases). Germline V gene sequence: CDR1 LGHDT, CDR2 YNNKEL (reference sequence). CDR3 length: 13 residues. Trimming shortened V by 6 bases and J by 5 bases, and 14 bases separated the two germline ends. This CDR3 reads CASSRSDGDEQYF. CDR3 in DNA: TGTGCCAGCAGTCGTTCCGACGGGGACGAGCAGTACTTC.

CDR3 nucleotides: TGTGCCAGCAGCAAAACAGGGGTGGGCAATCAGCCCCAGCATTTT. It translates to CASSKTGVGNQPQHF. The chain uses TRBV6-5 and TRBJ1-5; 7 positions agree with TRBD1. The CDR3 sequence is 15 residues long. The V and J ends lost 6 bases and 2 bases, in that order; junction bases with no gene match: 7. CDR1 MNHEY and CDR2 SVGAGI come from the germline V gene.

The rearrangement links TRBV5-5 to TRBJ1-4, with 7 bases matching TRBD1. The germline CDR1 and CDR2 sequences are SGHKS and YYEKEE (reference sequence). The CDR3 runs 13 residues. V shed 2 bases and J 6 bases; nucleotides not matched to a gene: 1. CDR3 nucleotide sequence: TGTGCCAGCAGCTTCACAGGGGATGAAAAACTGTTTTTT. It translates to CASSFTGDEKLFF.

This rearrangement joins TRBV7-9 to TRBJ2-1; 7 nucleotides line up with TRBD2. The CDR3 runs to 14 residues. CDR1 and CDR2 (germline): SEHNR, FQNEAQ (reference sequence). Trimming cost V 1 base and J 6 bases; bases outside gene matches: 3. CDR3 loop: CASSLGASGNEQFF. CDR3 DNA sequence: TGTGCCAGCAGCTTAGGTGCTAGCGGCAATGAGCAGTTCTTC. Using reference TRBV7-9 and TRBJ2-1 for the parts outside the CDR3, the full variable domain is DTGVSQNPRHKITKRGQNVTFRCDPISEHNRLYWYRQTLGQGPEFLTYFQNEAQLEKSRLLSDRFSAERPKGSFSTLEIQRTEQGDSAMYLCASSLGASGNEQFFGPGTRLTVL.

V is TRBV7-9 and J is TRBJ1-5; the D gene is possibly TRBD1 (6 bases). The germline V and J ends were trimmed by 2 bases and 4 bases, with 12 bases remaining between them. This CDR3 region has 15 residues. Germline V gene lookup returns CDR1 SEHNR and CDR2 FQNEAQ (reference sequence). The CDR3: CASSLSGGPNQPQHF. CDR3 DNA sequence: TGTGCCAGCAGCTTATCCGGGGGCCCAAATCAGCCCCAGCATTTT.